This TCR beta chain emerged from a study of early T cells in non-severe SARS-CoV-2 infection. TCRdb recomputed calls from the 5' RACE reads with MiXCR, one row per CDR3 protein. The sample carries about 97,000 distinct CDR3 sequences, about an eighth recorded once. This clonotype was seen only a few times. The CDR3 extends over 14 amino acids. CDR1 MDHEN and CDR2 SYDVKM come from the germline V gene. Between the trimmed V and J ends, which lost 2 bases and 6 bases, there was a span of 10 bases. V usage is TRBV28 and J usage is TRBJ2-2; unclear D gene. This sequence was found in an adult who was a healthcare worker with PCR-confirmed SARS-CoV-2 infection or an uninfected control (not recorded which). The sample was whole blood. CDR3 sequence (DNA): TGTGCCAGCAGTTTACCCTATCGGGCCGGGGAGCTGTTTTTT. Amino acid sequence: CASSLPYRAGELFF.